Sequencing of this T cell receptor (beta chain) was carried out in a study of PD-1 blockade in classical Hodgkin lymphoma. TCRdb's table, derived via immunoSEQ multiplex PCR, lists solely in-frame clones and lacks some. The profile shows around 26,000 clones, approximately 70% of them singletons. Every patient relapsed after autologous stem cell transplantation, and brentuximab vedotin exposure varied. Under best response, outcomes were complete response, partial response or progressive disease. The sequences come from peripheral blood mononuclear cells (PBMCs), collected at baseline. The source of this sequence is a human donor with classical Hodgkin lymphoma.

As DNA, the CDR3 is TGCGCCAGCAGCCAGTTCCAGCCGGTCGGGGAGCTGTTTTTT. Translation: CASSQFQPVGELFF. V and J are TRBV4-3 and TRBJ2-2; D unclear. V lost 3 bases to trimming and J lost 7 bases, with 12 bases between them. The CDR3 runs to 14 residues. Germline loops: CDR1 LGHNA, CDR2 YSLEER.